The present entry profiles one TCR beta chain with its context. The antigen it recognizes is unknown. Per-nucleotide qualities are absent, and no much larger clonotype sits a single base away. The time point label, read with the paper, signifies: approximately 4 weeks on oral tofacitinib. What this sample's treatment or condition label stands for: oral pan-JAK inhibitor, 5-10 mg twice daily. Peripheral blood and lesional scalp punch biopsies were obtained from patients with alopecia areata. After PBMCs were isolated by density centrifugation and stained for CD3, CD4 and CD8, a FACSAria was used to sort CD4+ and CD8+ T cells. The source of the sample is a study of CD8+ T cells in alopecia areata (dated by TCRdb to the late 2010s). Regarding the research as a whole: Treated patients were enrolled in an open-label pilot trial of oral tofacitinib, 5 to 10 mg twice daily, for moderate-to-severe alopecia areata. TCRbeta CDR3 regions were amplified by immunoSEQ multiplex PCR with 35 Vbeta forward and 13 Jbeta reverse primers. For the treated patients, the SALT score, which quantifies what percentage of scalp surface area is affected, served as the measure of disease severity. Human TCRbeta sequencing covered scalp tissue and sorted CD4+ and CD8+ peripheral blood T cells from patchy and totalis/universalis alopecia areata patients and healthy controls. Biopsies were taken from tofacitinib-treated patients at baseline and again at 4 and 24 weeks into treatment, and several of those patients also had a later scalp biopsy. Tofacitinib was given for 6 to 18 months, followed by 6 months of follow-up off drug to assess delayed response and recurrence. In both human patients and the C3H/HeJ mouse model, the study applied high-throughput TCRbeta sequencing to look at T cell clonal expansion in alopecia areata. RNA was obtained with the PAXgene miRNA kit for fixed scalp, the miRNeasy kit for PBMCs, and the RNeasy kit for mouse skin. Clonality in the scalp was compared among normal scalp (n=4), patchy alopecia areata scalp (n=8), and alopecia totalis/universalis scalp (n=8). Summary of the overall study and its limitations: During tofacitinib treatment, many expanded lesional clones stuck around in both scalp and blood, and this persistence may partly explain why relapse happens after treatment is stopped. Higher clonality and more expanded CD8+ clones were observed in lesional scalp than in normal scalp, particularly in alopecia totalis/universalis, a finding suggestive of antigenic drive. With tofacitinib, both scalp clonality and the number of expanded CD8+ clones among the top 100 scalp clones went down significantly. Because the treated cohort was small and had only one nonresponder, larger studies are needed to examine links between baseline CD8+ expansion and response. Shared TCR sequences between patients were less evident than in mice, which may be partly attributable to HLA diversity in the patient population. Resident alphabeta T cells in normal human skin are also sequenced, complicating scalp TCR repertoire analysis, unlike mouse skin dominated by gammadelta T cells.

Per the germline V gene, MNHEY is the CDR1 and SVGAGI is the CDR2. Taken from cysteine to phenylalanine, the CDR3 has 13 residues. Only the CDR3 DNA stays, 39 bases, in frame from base 1. V is reduced by 5 bases and J by 4 bases, leaving a spacing of 10 bases between them. Preparation of the library involved the immunoSEQ multiplex PCR assay. RNA was extracted from all samples and reverse transcribed into cDNA, which served as template for TCR sequencing. SuperScript III was used to make first-strand cDNA, primed with a 2:1 mix of oligo-dT and random hexamers. A synthetic immune receptor repertoire was used to measure amplification bias, and any remaining bias was corrected computationally. Concerning the study's data processing: Raw reads were preprocessed to remove errors, and CDR3 was defined by IMGT conventions from the conserved cysteine to phenylalanine. Clonality was computed as 1 minus the Shannon entropy, with the entropy normalized by log2 of the number of productive unique TCRs. Whether each scalp clone was CD4 or CD8 was inferred by checking scalp TCRbeta sequences against the CD4 and CD8 repertoires from sorted blood. Sourced from immuneACCESS, this table was stored by TCRdb with only in-frame sequences that have V and J called. A share of the clones is absent; for the studies checked, an unresolved V gene accounts for under half, and the remainder has no known explanation. V and J calls and clone size are copied from that table; D and trimming were computed from the DNA. The sample table records fewer than 150,000 clones; approximately 80% of these occur just once. The ten largest make up around 25% of the sample.

The material sequenced was CD8+ T cells sorted from blood, taken at week 4, from a patient treated with tofacitinib. The chain was built from TRBV6-5 and TRBJ2-3, with TRBD2 tentatively as D gene (5 bases match). The receptor was isolated from a human donor with alopecia areata. The nucleotide sequence reads TGTGCCAGCAGTCTCTGGAGGTCAGATACGCAGTATTTT. This translates into CASSLWRSDTQYF.